These 6 T cell receptor beta chains came from one sample sequenced in a study of T cell responses to AZD1222 COVID-19 vaccine. TCRdb keeps only in-frame clones here, not all; method: immunoSEQ multiplex PCR. Among 150,000 to 200,000 clones listed, 85% to 90% were seen once. This material consisted of peripheral blood, taken 28 days after the second dose of the MenACWY control vaccine. Receptors originate from an adult who received the MenACWY meningococcal vaccine as a control.

This chain uses TRBV24-1 with TRBJ2-2; D gene ambiguous. Germline V gene data show CDR1 as KGHDR and CDR2 as SFDVKD. This CDR3 contains 16 residues. V was pared by 3 bases and J by 4 bases, with 14 bases between. Written as DNA, the CDR3 is TGTGCCACCAGTGATCCCTTAGGACGAGGCACCGGGGAGCTGTTTTTT. This gives the protein CATSDPLGRGTGELFF.

The gene calls are TRBV7-9 and TRBJ2-3; TRBD2 is a possible D gene (6 bases). The V end was cut by 5 bases, the J end by 0 bases, with 21 bases between. This CDR3 spans 18 amino acids. Germline CDR1 is SEHNR and CDR2 is FQNEAQ (reference sequence). The CDR3 bases are TGTGCCAGCAGCGAAATGACCCCTAGCGAGACTAGCACAGATACGCAGTATTTT. Its translation: CASSEMTPSETSTDTQYF.

The V and J genes are TRBV5-6 and TRBJ1-2; TRBD1 aligns across 9 bases. This CDR3 contains 15 residues. Germline V gene lookup returns CDR1 SGHDT and CDR2 YYEEEE. Unmatched junction bases numbered 5, after V lost 2 bases and J lost 3 bases. The CDR3 DNA follows: TGTGCCAGCAGCTTACCGGGACAGGGAGACTATGGCTACACCTTC. Translated: CASSLPGQGDYGYTF.

The chain links TRBV28 to TRBJ2-7; tentatively, D is TRBD1 (6 bases). The germline V and J ends were trimmed by 6 bases and 1 base, with 16 bases remaining between them. The CDR3 has 15 residues. Germline-derived CDR1 and CDR2 are MDHEN and SYDVKM. CDR3 in amino acids: CASSAPRTASYEQYF. The DNA of the CDR3 is TGTGCCAGCAGCGCACCCAGGACAGCGTCCTACGAGCAGTACTTC.

The chain employs TRBV11-2 and TRBJ2-3, with D perhaps assigned TRBD1 or TRBD2 (7 bases each). V dropped 8 bases and J dropped 2 bases, with 14 bases sitting between them. The CDR3 length is 14 residues. CDR1 and CDR2 (germline): SGHAT, FQNNGV. The CDR3 DNA sequence: TGTGCCAGCGTCCAGGGGGGGCTCACAGATACGCAGTATTTT. Translation gives CASVQGGLTDTQYF.

The table lists this clone with a few counts. The chain combines TRBV3-1 (or the pseudogene TRBV3-2) with TRBJ1-5; TRBD1 agrees at 7 bases. The CDR3 extends over 17 amino acids. Germline CDR1 LGHDT, CDR2 YNNKEL (reference sequence). With V trimmed by 4 bases and J by 5 bases, 14 bases remained unmatched. The CDR3 is CASSLSSTGTEDQPQHF. The CDR3 DNA reads TGTGCCAGCAGCCTTTCTTCCACCGGGACAGAGGATCAGCCCCAGCATTTT.